This T cell receptor (beta chain) was recovered during a study of T cell responses to AZD1222 COVID-19 vaccine. General study points: Females outnumbered males among donors, who were mostly white British; clonal diversity was possibly underestimated. Repertoires were sampled only after the peak T cell response. Nearly half of spike-specific TCRs reportedly target unmutated variant regions.

A remark on this clone: As yet, its antigen is unknown.

The study pooled second doses at about 4 or about 12 weeks. Method: immunoSEQ multiplex PCR; TCRdb's copy keeps in-frame clones and lacks some. The sample holds 150,000 to 200,000 clones, approximately 90% seen once. The receptor comes from an adult who received the AZD1222 COVID-19 vaccine. The source was peripheral blood, collected 28 days after the second AZD1222 dose.

The CDR3 reads CASGLVQKGGGLAVYNEQFF. As DNA, the CDR3 is TGTGCTAGTGGTTTGGTACAAAAGGGCGGAGGACTAGCGGTTTACAATGAGCAGTTCTTC. This chain uses TRBV12-5 with TRBJ2-1, with 10 bases lining up with TRBD2. CDR1 is LGHNT, CDR2 FRNRAP, per germline. The CDR3 spans 20 residues. Trimming removed 0 bases from V and 4 bases from J; junction bases left unmatched: 15.